This T cell receptor (beta chain) comes out of a study of human T cells and chemical hapten exposure. This clonotype was seen many times. Documented time point: patch test 1, 2 weeks after DPC sensitization. Treatment in this sample: therapeutic diphenylcyclopropenone sensitization with weekly scalp DPC. TCRdb itself ran the RACE reads through MiXCR, one entry per CDR3 protein. The sample yields approximately 60,000 distinct CDR3 sequences, about 9.6% seen once. The CDR3 has 17 residues. CDR1 and CDR2 (germline): KGHSH, LQKENI. V lost 3 bases, J lost 0 bases, and 9 bases stayed unmatched. The TCR originated in a woman aged 40-49 years with alopecia areata. Some clones in this sample may be carry-over from other donors' samples. The chain links TRBV18 to TRBJ1-1; 8 bases are shared with TRBD1. Sequencing was performed on whole blood, taken in connection with sensitization to the hapten diphenylcyclopropenone (DPC). This CDR3 reads CASSPAGTGPMNTEAFF. Written as DNA, the CDR3 is TGTGCCAGCTCACCGGCCGGGACAGGCCCTATGAACACTGAAGCTTTCTTT.